This TCR beta chain was captured in a study of identical twins. General observations from the study: Abundant cord blood beta clonotypes carried fewer insertions; memory repertoires showed none. Not following the same donors, the study drew its conclusions from cross-sectional statistical analysis. Models predicted too little out-of-frame TCR alpha sharing in monozygotic twins.

This clonotype appeared a few times. Its antigen is currently unknown. TCRdb processed the 5' RACE reads anew with MiXCR; each CDR3 protein has one entry. Of 450,000 or so distinct CDR3 sequences listed, around 14% are singletons. The same data also went into a second study, on yellow fever vaccine responses in identical twins.

The source of this sequence is a woman under 30 in good health. The source material was CD4+ T cells sorted from blood.

The CDR3 DNA is TGCAGCGTTGACCTGGACTTTGAAGCTTTCTTT. Residues: CSVDLDFEAFF. The chain has TRBV29-1 and TRBJ1-1; D is undetermined. Germline V gives CDR1 SQVTM, CDR2 ANQGSEA. This CDR3 contains 11 residues. V was pared by 3 bases and J by 7 bases, with 9 bases between.